This TCR beta chain was identified in a study of CDR3 diversity in severe acne. The V gene lost 6 bases and the J gene lost 2 bases, with 8 bases spanning the gap. CDR3 size: 12 residues. The germline CDR1 and CDR2 sequences are MNHEY and SMNVEV (reference sequence). TCRdb reprocessed the PCR reads with MiXCR, giving one entry per CDR3 protein. The table records about 84,000 distinct CDR3 sequences, 45% to 60% of them present only once. The sample was blood. The TCR sequence derives from a male donor in good health, without acne. V usage is TRBV27 and J usage is TRBJ2-7; no reliable D call. CDR3: CASRHTPYEQYF. CDR3 in DNA: TGTGCCAGCAGACACACCCCCTACGAGCAGTACTTC.